This record looks at one TCR beta chain sequence and its context. Its specificity is unknown. Reverse transcription of roughly 0.5 to 1 ug RNA was carried out with random hexamers. TCRdb re-analysed the immunoSEQ multiplex PCR reads in MiXCR, keeping a single row per CDR3 protein. Among around 230,000 distinct CDR3 sequences listed, 90% to 97% were seen once. CD8+ and CD4+ T cells taken from blood had their TCR beta sequenced. This specimen comes from a study of CD8 T cells in Susac syndrome. About the study: Treatment status at blood draw for the Susac syndrome patients was therapy-naive, corticosteroids, or intravenous immunoglobulin alone. Findings and caveats of the study: There was no clonal expansion in the CD4+ T cell repertoires of Susac syndrome.

Looked up from germline, CDR1 is SGHRS and CDR2 is YFSETQ. V shed 1 base and J shed 1 base, with 11 bases lying between them. The CDR3 is made up of 15 amino acids. Specimen: CD4+ T cells from PBMCs. The sequence came from a human donor with Susac syndrome. This chain uses TRBV5-1 with TRBJ1-1; D possibly corresponds to TRBD1 (6 bases). CDR3 bases: TGCGCCAGCAGCTTGACAGGGCTAGCGAACACTGAAGCTTTCTTT. Amino acid sequence: CASSLTGLANTEAFF.